This TCR beta chain was identified during a study of memory B cells and T cells in multiple sclerosis. General observations from the study: Shared clonotype counts depended on differing compartment clone-set sizes and were normalized.

This clone was recorded once. Its antigen is unidentified. Separate sequencing covered autoproliferating (CFSE-dim) and non-proliferating (CFSE-high) T cells from stimulus-free culture. Approximately 5x10^7 CFSE-labeled PBMCs were cultured less than 8 days unstimulated, then replicate wells were pooled. Without exogenous stimuli, about 0.51 uM CFSE-labeled PBMCs were cultured serum-free. The length of the CDR3 is 14 residues. V lost 6 bases to trimming and J lost 5 bases; unmatched junction nucleotides: 8. CDR1 is LNHDA and CDR2 is SQIVND in the germline V gene (reference sequence). TCRdb's copy holds only in-frame clones and misses some; the assay was immunoSEQ multiplex PCR. Found here are over 35,000 clones, approximately 80% of them singletons; the top ten hold 0.9% to 1.3%.

The material sequenced was PBMCs from blood kept in culture. The V call is TRBV19, the J call TRBJ1-1; TRBD1 agrees at 8 bases. The sequence derives from a human donor with multiple sclerosis. In nucleotides, the CDR3 is TGTGCCAGTAGCCCCAGGGGGCGGTTTACTGAAGCTTTCTTT. It specifies CASSPRGRFTEAFF. Based on the CDR3 plus reference TRBV19 and TRBJ1-1, the full variable domain is DGGITQSPKYLFRKEGQNVTLSCEQNLNHDAMYWYRQDPGQGLRLIYYSQIVNDFQKGDIAEGYSVSREKKESFPLTVTSAQKNPTAFYLCASSPRGRFTEAFFGQGTRLTVV.